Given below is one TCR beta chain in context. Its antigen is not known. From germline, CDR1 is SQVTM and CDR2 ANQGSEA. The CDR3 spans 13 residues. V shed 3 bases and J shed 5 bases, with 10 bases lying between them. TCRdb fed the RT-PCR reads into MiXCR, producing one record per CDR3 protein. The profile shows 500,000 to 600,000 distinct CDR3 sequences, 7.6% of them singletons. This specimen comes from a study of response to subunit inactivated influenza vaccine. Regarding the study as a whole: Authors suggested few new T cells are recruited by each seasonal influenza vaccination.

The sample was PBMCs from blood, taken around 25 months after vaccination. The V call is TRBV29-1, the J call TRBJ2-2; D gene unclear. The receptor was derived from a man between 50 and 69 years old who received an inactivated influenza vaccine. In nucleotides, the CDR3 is TGCAGCGTTGACAGTAGAACAACCGGGGAGCTGTTTTTT. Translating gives CSVDSRTTGELFF.